What follows describes a single T cell receptor beta chain. What it binds is not known. This sample is part of a study of T cell responses to AZD1222 COVID-19 vaccine. On the study more broadly: Second doses that came at about 4 or about 12 weeks were put together.

Germline lookup yields CDR1 SQVTM and CDR2 ANQGSEA. This CDR3 region has 12 residues. V shed 6 bases and J 3 bases; nucleotides not matched to a gene: 4. Sequencing used immunoSEQ multiplex PCR; TCRdb keeps in-frame clones, though not all of them. The profile covers fewer than 150,000 clones, with roughly 93% appearing a single time and approximately 3.1% taken by the ten largest. The study, taken as a whole, reports: With two AZD1222 doses given, Spike-specific TCR breadth and depth both rose. Among those given AZD1222, only six were seropositive at baseline. Clonal diversity was possibly underestimated; the donors were predominantly white British and more often female.

The source was peripheral blood, collected on day 0 of AZD1222 vaccination. The rearrangement links TRBV29-1 to TRBJ1-1; 7 positions match TRBD1. The TCR originated in an adult in good health. The CDR3 reads CSVNRGDTEAFF. The CDR3 bases are TGCAGCGTAAACAGGGGAGACACTGAAGCTTTCTTT.